This TCR beta chain was sequenced for a study of T cells in women clearing cervical HPV infection. Across the study: Case blood drawn at lesion detection; control blood after infection cleared.

Each participant carried one incident cervical HPV16 infection only. Libraries were prepared by immunoSEQ multiplex PCR; TCRdb keeps only in-frame clonotypes and omits some of them. The repertoire table contains approximately 30,000 clones. Input material: blood buffy coat. The clonotype originates from a woman between 18 and 70 years old with a cervical HPV16 infection that either progressed to CIN3+ or cleared (not recorded which).

Partial CDR3 DNA: TGTGCCAGCAGTTGGGGGGGCTATGGC. Protein product: CASSWGGYG. The complete CDR3 reads CASSWGGYGYTF. The V and J genes are TRBV28 and TRBJ1-2; tentatively, D is TRBD1 (5 bases). With the read ending 3 residues before the CDR3 end, the germline J gene is used to fill in that end. Germline V CDR1 and CDR2: MDHEN, SYDVKM. V was clipped by 4 bases and J by 4 bases, with 7 bases between them. CDR3 length: 12 amino acids.